A single sample is the source of the 18 T cell receptor beta chains below, sequenced in a study of cytomegalovirus exposure and HLA in healthy donors. The PCR was carried out with 60 Vbeta primers and 13 Jbeta primers. The protocol was immunoSEQ multiplex PCR, while the TCRdb copy is restricted to in-frame clones and leaves out a portion. The table includes around 200,000 clones, more than 85% detected once. Sequences were obtained from PBMCs. The receptor set was obtained from a woman between 18 and 29 years old in good health and CMV-seronegative.

The CDR3 region has the DNA TGTGCCAGCTCACCGCTGGGGATGTTCAGGGTGGGTCCTGAAGCTTTCTTT. This translates into CASSPLGMFRVGPEAFF. The genes are TRBV18 and TRBJ1-1; possible D gene TRBD1, 5 bases. This CDR3 contains 17 residues. CDR1 and CDR2 from the germline V gene are KGHSH and LQKENI. The germline V and J ends were trimmed by 3 bases and 6 bases, with 23 bases remaining between them. Complete variable domain (other parts from reference TRBV18 and TRBJ1-1): NAGVMQNPRHLVRRRGQEARLRCSPMKGHSHVYWYRQLPEEGLKFMVYLQKENIIDESGMPKERFSAEFPKEGPSILRIQQVVRGDSAAYFCASSPLGMFRVGPEAFFGQGTRLTVV.

This chain links TRBV6-5 with TRBJ1-2; D is undetermined. Between the trimmed V and J ends, which lost 2 bases and 8 bases, there was a span of 15 bases. The CDR3 is 14 residues long. Germline V CDR1 and CDR2: MNHEY, SVGAGI. The CDR3 DNA reads as TGTGCCAGCAGTTACGGCCTGACCAGCGGGGGCTACACCTTC. This codes for CASSYGLTSGGYTF.

This chain links TRBV4-2 with TRBJ2-7; 15 positions match TRBD2. Looked up from germline, CDR1 is LGHNA and CDR2 is YNFKEQ. V lost 3 bases and J lost 4; bases outside the gene matches: 1. The CDR3 spans 15 residues. Written as DNA, the CDR3 is TGTGCCAGCAGCCACGGGACTAGCGGGGGGTACGAGCAGTACTTC. Encoded protein: CASSHGTSGGYEQYF.

As concerns this clone: Other DNA sequences of this sample code for an identical CDR3. The rearrangement uses TRBV10-3 and TRBJ1-2, with D uncertain. The V end was cut by 0 bases, the J end by 4 bases, with 12 bases between. The length of the CDR3 is 15 residues. Per germline, CDR1 ENHRY and CDR2 SYGVKD. The CDR3 sequence: CAISESGGAGYGYTF. Written as DNA, the CDR3 is TGTGCCATCAGTGAGTCGGGTGGCGCGGGCTATGGCTACACCTTC.

This clone occurred once. This chain connects TRBV29-1 to TRBJ1-4, with unresolved D. The CDR3 is 14 residues long. The ends were cut back, 6 bases at V and 6 bases at J, with 17 bases in the middle. CDR1 and CDR2 (germline): SQVTM, ANQGSEA. In DNA form, the CDR3 reads TGCAGCGTCGCCCTGGGCGGCGGGGATGAAAAACTGTTTTTT. Its protein product is CSVALGGGDEKLFF.

J is TRBJ1-4 and V is TRBV29-1; TRBD1 is a possible D gene (6 bases). The CDR3 extends over 13 amino acids. V was cut by 7 bases and J by 5 bases, with 14 bases left in between. Germline V gene data show CDR1 as SQVTM and CDR2 as ANQGSEA. CDR3 DNA sequence: TGCAGCGCCGGACAGTCGATAAATGAAAAACTGTTTTTT. It codes for CSAGQSINEKLFF.

The genes are TRBV10-2 and TRBJ1-5, with 9 positions matching TRBD1. Per the germline V gene, CDR1 is WSHSY and CDR2 is SAAADI. This CDR3 comprises 14 residues. V shed 5 bases, J shed 6 bases, and the junction held 5 bases outside the gene matches. CDR3 sequence reads: CASSPTGGVQPQHF. The CDR3 DNA is TGCGCCAGCAGTCCCACAGGGGGCGTTCAGCCCCAGCATTTT.

V usage is TRBV28 and J usage is TRBJ2-7; 7 nucleotides match TRBD1. CDR1 is MDHEN, CDR2 SYDVKM, per germline. The CDR3 length is 14 residues. J lost 2 bases, V lost 5 bases, and 6 bases had no gene match. The CDR3 nucleotides read TGTGCCAGCAGTGCACTACAGGGGCCCTACGAGCAGTACTTC. Translating it yields CASSALQGPYEQYF. Variable domain in full (rest from reference TRBV28 and TRBJ2-7): DVKVTQSSRYLVKRTGEKVFLECVQDMDHENMFWYRQDPGLGLRLIYFSYDVKMKEKGDIPEGYSVSREKKERFSLILESASTNQTSMYLCASSALQGPYEQYFGPGTRLTVT.

The chain recombines TRBV14 with TRBJ2-7; tentative D call: TRBD2 (6 bases). The CDR3 covers 16 residues. V lost 1 base to trimming and J lost 1 base, with 14 bases between them. CDR1 is SGHDN, CDR2 FVKESK, per germline. CDR3 loop: CASSQVRGSGSYEQYF. DNA of the CDR3: TGTGCCAGCAGCCAAGTTCGGGGGAGCGGGTCCTACGAGCAGTACTTC. The entire variable domain, with the rest obtained from reference TRBV14 and TRBJ2-7, is as follows: EAGVTQFPSHSVIEKGQTVTLRCDPISGHDNLYWYRRVMGKEIKFLLHFVKESKQDESGMPNNRFLAERTGGTYSTLKVQPAELEDSGVYFCASSQVRGSGSYEQYFGPGTRLTVT.

This clone appeared a few times. The V and J genes are TRBV6-6 and TRBJ1-6, with D perhaps matching TRBD1 (6 bases). This CDR3 has 13 residues. V shed 7 bases and J shed 7 bases, with 11 bases lying between them. The V gene's germline CDR1 is MNHNY and CDR2 SVGAGI (reference sequence). DNA of the CDR3: TGTGCCAGCACCCGGACAGCCAATTCACCCCTCCACTTT. Encoded protein: CASTRTANSPLHF.

J is TRBJ1-1 and V is TRBV15; a possible D gene is TRBD1 (6 bases). Per germline, CDR1 LNHNV and CDR2 YYDKDF (reference sequence). Between the trimmed V and J ends, which lost 5 bases and 7 bases, there was a span of 23 bases. The CDR3 is made up of 16 amino acids. CDR3 DNA sequence: TGTGCCACCAGCTCTTTACAACTCACAGGGACGCGTGAAGCTTTCTTT. This translates into CATSSLQLTGTREAFF.

This chain connects TRBV27 to TRBJ1-4; 9 bases agree with TRBD1. CDR1 and CDR2 (germline): MNHEY, SMNVEV (reference sequence). The CDR3 has 15 residues. V shed 5 bases and J 5 bases; nucleotides not matched to a gene: 6. CDR3 bases: TGTGCCAGCAGTGGTATCGACAGGGGGAATGAAAAACTGTTTTTT. Its translation: CASSGIDRGNEKLFF. The variable domain in full, completed from reference TRBV27 and TRBJ1-4, reads EAQVTQNPRYLITVTGKKLTVTCSQNMNHEYMSWYRQDPGLGLRQIYYSMNVEVTDKGDVPEGYKVSRKEKRNFPLILESPSPNQTSLYFCASSGIDRGNEKLFFGSGTQLSVL.

The rearrangement joins TRBV18 to TRBJ2-3; D is ambiguous. This CDR3 is 17 amino acids long. Germline lookup yields CDR1 KGHSH and CDR2 LQKENI. V lost 0 bases and J 2 bases, leaving 15 bases between the germline ends. This CDR3 reads CASSPPYERDHTDTQYF. The CDR3, as DNA: TGTGCCAGCTCACCACCATATGAACGAGATCACACAGATACGCAGTATTTT.

The J gene is TRBJ2-7, the V gene TRBV5-1; D is uncertain. The CDR3 length is 13 residues. The V gene lost 0 bases and the J gene lost 3 bases, with 7 bases spanning the gap. The germline CDR1 and CDR2 sequences are SGHRS and YFSETQ. This CDR3 reads CASSLATYYEQYF. The CDR3 bases are TGCGCCAGCAGCTTGGCTACCTACTACGAGCAGTACTTC.

V and J are TRBV19 and TRBJ2-2; 9 bases line up with TRBD2. The junction had 11 bases not matched to a gene; V was cut back by 2 bases and J by 1 base. Looked up from germline, CDR1 is LNHDA and CDR2 is SQIVND (reference sequence). The CDR3 sequence is 19 residues long. CDR3 region: CASSIKLAGHKRNTGELFF. The DNA for the CDR3 is TGTGCCAGTAGTATAAAGCTAGCGGGACATAAAAGGAACACCGGGGAGCTGTTTTTT.

V usage is TRBV27 and J usage is TRBJ2-5, with 7 bases aligning to TRBD2. Germline values: CDR1 MNHEY, CDR2 SMNVEV (reference sequence). The CDR3 is 17 residues long. V lost 5 bases, J lost 5 bases, and 17 bases stayed unmatched. The CDR3 protein is CASSPLTAQRGRETQYF. The CDR3 coding sequence is TGTGCCAGCAGTCCTCTCACGGCGCAGCGGGGAAGGGAGACCCAGTACTTC.

The J gene is TRBJ1-5, the V gene TRBV2, with D uncertain. Per the germline V gene, CDR1 is SNHLY and CDR2 is FYNNEI. With 3 bases removed from V and 2 bases from J, the gap between germline ends came to 11 bases. CDR3 size: 15 residues. The CDR3 DNA sequence: TGTGCCAGCAGTGAGGAGTCCTGGGGCAATCAGCCCCAGCATTTT. It is translated as CASSEESWGNQPQHF.

This chain joins TRBV7-8 and TRBJ1-2; D gene uncertain. CDR3 length equals 14 residues. V dropped 1 base and J dropped 4 bases, with 10 bases sitting between them. Germline assignment: CDR1 SGHVS and CDR2 FQNEAQ. CDR3 nucleotides: TGTGCCAGCAGCTTAGTGGCGGGGAGCTATGGCTACACCTTC. It translates to CASSLVAGSYGYTF.